This TCR beta chain was sequenced during a study of T cell changes during pregnancy in multiple sclerosis. The CDR3 loop spans 19 amino acids. Profiled with immunoSEQ multiplex PCR; TCRdb holds only in-frame clones, not every one. This table has some 29,000 clones, about 87% appearing once. The sample in question was CD8+ T cells from peripheral blood mononuclear cells, obtained before pregnancy. This chain uses TRBV12-2 with TRBJ1-2. TRBV12-2 is assigned pseudogene status. This TCR was sampled from a female donor with multiple sclerosis, enrolled in a pregnancy study. The CDR3: CASRYSGSVGEDYNYGYTF. CDR3 nucleotide sequence: TGTGCAAGTCGCTACAGTGGGTCCGTGGGGGAGGATTATAACTATGGCTACACCTTC.